The source of this T cell receptor beta chain is a study of OX40 agonist ivuxolimab in advanced cancers. Study overall: As their treatment, patients were administered ivuxolimab, an agonistic anti-OX40 (CD134) antibody. The group had a mean age of approximately 60 years, ranged from roughly 20 to 79, and was roughly 80% male. General study points: The authors also found low normalized T-cell clonal expansion in some nonresponders. Among the lowest peripheral clonal expansion occurred in 0.1-3.0 mg/kg partial responders.

Method: immunoSEQ multiplex PCR; TCRdb's copy keeps in-frame clones and lacks some. The sample has 70,000 to 85,000 clones; around 94% are singletons. The germline CDR1 and CDR2 sequences are SGHNT and YENEEA. V lost 6 bases and J 2 bases, leaving 18 bases between the germline ends. The CDR3 totals 16 residues. In regard to this clone: What it recognizes is unknown.

This clonotype originated in an adult with an advanced solid tumor such as melanoma, head and neck, liver or kidney cancer. The chain has TRBV11-3 and TRBJ2-3, with D perhaps assigned TRBD1 or TRBD2 (5 bases each). Specimen: CD4+ or CD8+ T cells sorted from blood, collected in a trial of the OX40 agonist ivuxolimab. DNA for the CDR3: TGTGCCAGCAGGGGACCGAGGGATTTAACCACAGATACGCAGTATTTT. Translated: CASRGPRDLTTDTQYF.